This T cell receptor beta chain stems from a study of beta chain features in type 1 diabetes. Study summary: All samples yielded around 99 million examined sorted cells.

This clone was seen only a few times. Its antigen is not known. Isolated RNA was reverse transcribed in full, so expressed TCRB transcripts were sequenced. TCRdb's table, derived via immunoSEQ multiplex PCR, lists solely in-frame clones and lacks some. The data hold about 13,000 clones, with around 43% observed a single time. General study points: Fewer insertions but more deletions were seen at VDJ junctions in type 1 diabetes patients. A closer apparent resemblance between naive, central memory and Treg TCRB repertoires was seen in patients than in healthy donors.

Trimming took off 5 bases at V and 8 bases at J, with 28 bases between the two ends. Germline lookup yields CDR1 SEHNR and CDR2 FQNEAQ (reference sequence). This CDR3 is built from 18 residues. Stem cell-like memory, regulatory, central memory and naive CD4+ cells were sorted via CD45RO/CCR7/CD25/CD127/CD95/CD27. V usage is TRBV7-9 and J usage is TRBJ2-1, with a weak D call TRBD2 (7 bases). The sequenced material came from stem cell memory CD4+ T cells from blood. The sequence was collected from a man between 18 and 35 years old in good health. CDR3 sequence (DNA): TGTGCCAGCAGCGAGGGGTCCTTTGCGGGGGCTTCGGGGGATGAGCAGTTCTTC. Translation gives CASSEGSFAGASGDEQFF.